The 27 T cell receptor beta chains below come from one sample, sequenced in a study of vaccination and CD4 T cells after COVID-19. Described treatment: roughly ten-day PBMC culture with coronavirus spike peptide pools or control peptides (ViraFEST assay). Sequenced with the Oncomine TCR Beta short-read assay was DNA taken from cultured CD4+ T cells. In TCRdb, the PCR reads were re-called with MiXCR into one record per CDR3 protein. The sample has approximately 10,000 distinct CDR3 sequences, about 56% seen once. No cognate antigen is known for these TCRs. Input material: CD4+ T cells from blood, cultured in vitro. These receptors all stem from a human donor who had recovered from COVID-19.

The CDR3 DNA reads TGCAGTGCTAGTACGGACACCTATTCACCCCTCCACTTT. Its protein product is CSASTDTYSPLHF. The chain links TRBV20-1 to TRBJ1-6; D is perhaps TRBD1 (5 bases). This CDR3 spans 13 amino acids. CDR1 DFQATT and CDR2 SNEGSKA come from the germline V gene (reference sequence). V was trimmed by 3 bases and J by 8 bases, leaving 11 bases between them.

The chain employs TRBV12-3 or TRBV12-4 and TRBJ1-3; unclear D gene. The CDR3 covers 12 residues. V was cut by 2 bases and J by 3 bases, with 2 bases left in between. DNA of the CDR3: TGTGCCAGCAGTTTAAGTGGAAACACCATATATTTT. This encodes CASSLSGNTIYF.

The chain's CDR3 is CSAGQGANTGELFF. CDR3 DNA sequence: TGCAGCGCCGGACAGGGGGCGAACACCGGGGAGCTGTTTTTT. The V call is TRBV29-1, the J call TRBJ2-2; 10 bases agree with TRBD1. Per the germline V gene, CDR1 is SQVTM and CDR2 is ANQGSEA. This CDR3 has 14 amino acids. Germline trimming cut 7 bases from V and 0 bases from J; bases unmatched to any gene: 2.

This chain joins TRBV11-3 and TRBJ1-1; TRBD1 agrees at 8 bases. The trim removed 5 bases at V and 6 bases at J, leaving 8 bases unmatched. CDR3 length equals 14 residues. Germline lookup yields CDR1 SGHNT and CDR2 YENEEA. The CDR3 DNA sequence: TGTGCCAGCAGCAGAACAGGGGGTCGGGCTGAAGCTTTCTTT. Its translation is CASSRTGGRAEAFF.

The chain carries TRBV6-1 and TRBJ1-1; the D gene is possibly TRBD1 (5 bases). There are 13 residues in the CDR3. V shed 6 bases and J shed 3 bases, with 11 bases lying between them. The germline V gene encodes CDR1 MNHNS and CDR2 SASEGT. The CDR3 DNA is TGTGCCAGCAGGGGGATACAGGACACTGAAGCTTTCTTT. It yields the protein CASRGIQDTEAFF.

This clonotype was seen a handful of times. The rearrangement joins TRBV7-2 to TRBJ1-1; D is undetermined. Germline V gene sequence: CDR1 SGHTA, CDR2 FQGNSA. The CDR3 loop spans 14 amino acids. V lost 3 bases and J 0 bases, leaving 8 bases between the germline ends. The CDR3 here is CASSLGIMNTEAFF. As DNA, the CDR3 is TGTGCCAGCAGCTTGGGGATAATGAACACTGAAGCTTTCTTT.

The J gene is TRBJ1-5, the V gene TRBV6-5; D call uncertain. Per germline, CDR1 MNHEY and CDR2 SVGAGI. The CDR3 runs to 14 residues. V was clipped by 2 bases and J by 2 bases, with 7 bases between them. The CDR3 loop is CASSYRVGNQPQHF. DNA for the CDR3: TGTGCCAGCAGTTACAGGGTCGGCAATCAGCCCCAGCATTTT.

V is TRBV10-3 and J is TRBJ1-2; D remains ambiguous. V gave up 4 bases and J gave up 8 bases, with 17 bases separating them. The CDR3 is 14 residues long. Germline values: CDR1 ENHRY, CDR2 SYGVKD. The CDR3 spells CAISGGPLKDGYTF. CDR3 nucleotides: TGTGCCATCAGTGGAGGACCGCTTAAGGACGGCTACACCTTC.

CDR3 region: CASTPLAGGNTGELFF. CDR3 DNA sequence: TGTGCCAGCACCCCACTAGCGGGGGGGAACACCGGGGAGCTGTTTTTT. The chain has TRBV11-2 and TRBJ2-2, with 12 bases fitting TRBD2. CDR3 size: 16 residues. Germline loops: CDR1 SGHAT, CDR2 FQNNGV. The junction had 4 bases not matched to a gene; V was cut back by 7 bases and J by 1 base.

The V call is TRBV19, the J call TRBJ2-7; a weak D match, TRBD2 (6 bases). The CDR3 is 11 amino acids. Germline V gives CDR1 LNHDA, CDR2 SQIVND (reference sequence). The CDR3 is CVGGNGYEQYF. CDR3 nucleotides: TGTGTCGGGGGTAATGGATACGAGCAGTACTTC.

The chain is built from TRBV7-2 and TRBJ2-7, with D possibly TRBD2 on 6 matching bases. The ends were cut back, 2 bases at V and 4 bases at J, with 12 bases in the middle. From germline, CDR1 is SGHTA and CDR2 FQGNSA. The CDR3 is made up of 14 amino acids. This CDR3 is CASSLRLGGYEQYF. CDR3 sequence (DNA): TGTGCCAGCAGCTTACGGTTGGGAGGATACGAGCAGTACTTC.

This rearrangement joins TRBV7-9 to TRBJ2-3; a weak D match, TRBD2 (5 bases). The germline V gene has CDR1 SEHNR and CDR2 FQNEAQ (reference sequence). The CDR3 spans 15 residues. V lost 5 bases and J 4 bases, leaving 16 bases between the germline ends. The DNA of the CDR3 is TGTGCCAGCAGCCCGGGTGAGGGTTTGGCAGATACGCAGTATTTT. Its translation is CASSPGEGLADTQYF.

V gene TRBV29-1 combines with J gene TRBJ1-1; 7 positions match TRBD1. With 4 bases clipped from V and 8 bases from J, the junction kept 4 bases outside the gene matches. From germline, CDR1 is SQVTM and CDR2 ANQGSEA. This CDR3 has 11 residues. The DNA of the CDR3 is TGCAGCGTTGTCGGGACAGCCGAAGCTTTCTTT. Its translation: CSVVGTAEAFF.

The chain employs TRBV20-1 and TRBJ1-5, with 9 bases lining up with TRBD1. This CDR3 contains 13 residues. Unmatched junction bases numbered 8, after V lost 6 bases and J lost 8 bases. Per the germline V gene, CDR1 is DFQATT and CDR2 is SNEGSKA (reference sequence). The CDR3 region is CSAPQGAEKPQHF. Written as DNA, the CDR3 is TGCAGTGCGCCACAGGGGGCTGAGAAGCCCCAGCATTTT.

The chain joins TRBV7-9 to TRBJ2-1; TRBD2 matches 8 bases. This CDR3 contains 20 residues. CDR1 and CDR2 (germline): SEHNR, FQNEAQ (reference sequence). V dropped 5 bases and J dropped 4; count of bases not matched to a gene: 22. The CDR3 DNA reads TGTGCCAGCAGCCCCTCAGCGAGGGGGTCGGTAGCGGGGACTTACAATGAGCAGTTCTTC. Its translation: CASSPSARGSVAGTYNEQFF.

This clonotype occurred a few times. V gene TRBV20-1 combines with J gene TRBJ1-5; D call uncertain. The V end lost 0 bases, the J end lost 4 bases, and 7 bases lay between the germline ends. The CDR3 is 13 residues long. The germline V gene encodes CDR1 DFQATT and CDR2 SNEGSKA (reference sequence). The CDR3 nucleotides are TGCAGTGCTAGAGAGTCGGGGAATCAGCCCCAGCATTTT. Translating it yields CSARESGNQPQHF.

V gene TRBV2 combines with J gene TRBJ2-2; no clear D. The CDR3 is made up of 13 amino acids. Germline lookup yields CDR1 SNHLY and CDR2 FYNNEI. V lost 2 bases, J lost 6 bases, and 7 bases lay in between. CDR3 DNA sequence: TGTGCCAGCAGTGAAAACGGGCCCGGGGAGCTGTTTTTT. Amino acids: CASSENGPGELFF.

This clonotype is categorized as large. This rearrangement joins TRBV20-1 to TRBJ1-5; weak D call: TRBD1 (6 bases). CDR3 size: 14 residues. The ends were cut back, 2 bases at V and 1 base at J, with 9 bases in the middle. Germline-derived CDR1 and CDR2 are DFQATT and SNEGSKA (reference sequence). The CDR3 is CSARQGLSNQPQHF. CDR3 nucleotide sequence: TGCAGTGCTAGACAGGGGTTGAGCAATCAGCCCCAGCATTTT.

In this sample, this clonotype turned up a few times. V gene TRBV6-5 combines with J gene TRBJ1-2, with D possibly matching TRBD1 (5 bases). Trimming took 4 bases from V and 4 from J, leaving 16 bases between them. Per the germline V gene, CDR1 is MNHEY and CDR2 is SVGAGI. The CDR3 is 15 amino acids. The CDR3 loop is CASSFTGPTGYGYTF. The CDR3 coding sequence is TGTGCCAGCAGTTTCACAGGCCCCACAGGCTATGGCTACACCTTC.

This rearrangement joins TRBV15 to TRBJ2-2; 7 positions match TRBD2. The CDR3 has 14 amino acids. With 3 bases clipped from V and 7 bases from J, the junction kept 5 bases outside the gene matches. Germline values: CDR1 LNHNV, CDR2 YYDKDF (reference sequence). This CDR3 reads CATSRLERDGELFF. CDR3 bases: TGTGCCACCAGCAGGCTCGAGCGGGACGGGGAGCTGTTTTTT.

The chain couples TRBV2 to TRBJ1-4; 8 positions match TRBD1. The CDR3 covers 14 residues. Trimming cost V 6 bases and J 8 bases; bases outside gene matches: 8. Germline assignment: CDR1 SNHLY and CDR2 FYNNEI. CDR3 sequence reads: CASRGPRGLEKLFF. The CDR3 DNA reads as TGTGCCAGCAGGGGGCCCAGGGGGCTAGAAAAACTGTTTTTT.

The V call is TRBV19, the J call TRBJ1-5, with D unresolved. This CDR3 has 13 residues. Trimming cost V 2 bases and J 5 bases, with 7 bases left between them. Per the germline V gene, CDR1 is LNHDA and CDR2 is SQIVND (reference sequence). DNA for the CDR3: TGTGCCAGTAGTATACAGAGGGATCAGCCCCAGCATTTT. Its protein is CASSIQRDQPQHF.

The chain uses TRBV7-9 and TRBJ2-7, with a possible D match to TRBD2 (6 bases). V dropped 5 bases and J dropped 0 bases, with 17 bases sitting between them. This CDR3 is built from 16 residues. From germline, CDR1 is SEHNR and CDR2 FQNEAQ (reference sequence). Written as DNA, the CDR3 is TGTGCCAGCAGCGAAGACGCGGGACTGGGCTCCTACGAGCAGTACTTC. Its translation is CASSEDAGLGSYEQYF. Based on the CDR3 plus reference TRBV7-9 and TRBJ2-7, the full variable domain is DTGVSQNPRHKITKRGQNVTFRCDPISEHNRLYWYRQTLGQGPEFLTYFQNEAQLEKSRLLSDRFSAERPKGSFSTLEIQRTEQGDSAMYLCASSEDAGLGSYEQYFGPGTRLTVT.

This clonotype was seen only a few times. The V call is TRBV7-7, the J call TRBJ2-3; D perhaps matches TRBD1 (5 bases). Germline V gene data show CDR1 as SSHAT and CDR2 as FNYEAQ (reference sequence). The CDR3 is made up of 15 amino acids. Trimming cost V 5 bases and J 3 bases, with 15 bases left between them. The CDR3 protein is CASSPSQGWTDTQYF. The CDR3 DNA reads as TGTGCCAGCAGCCCGAGCCAGGGTTGGACAGATACGCAGTATTTT.

This chain uses TRBV7-2 with TRBJ1-1; D is unresolved. The V gene's germline CDR1 is SGHTA and CDR2 FQGNSA. The CDR3 consists of 15 residues. V lost 2 bases and J 4 bases, leaving 14 bases between the germline ends. The CDR3 DNA sequence: TGTGCCAGCAGCTTAAGGCCCCAACGGGGCACTGAAGCTTTCTTT. This sequence encodes CASSLRPQRGTEAFF.

The J gene is TRBJ1-6, the V gene TRBV20-1; D is ambiguous. Trimming pared 1 base from V and 7 bases from J, leaving 8 bases between. Per the germline V gene, CDR1 is DFQATT and CDR2 is SNEGSKA (reference sequence). CDR3 size: 13 residues. The CDR3 protein is CSARGKLNSPLHF. The CDR3 nucleotides read TGCAGTGCTAGAGGGAAACTAAATTCACCCCTCCACTTT.

The chain's CDR3 is CTSSDGTSVTGELFF. CDR3 bases: TGCACCAGCAGCGACGGGACTAGCGTCACCGGGGAGCTGTTTTTT. V and J are TRBV1 and TRBJ2-2; the table names TRBD2, a call not compared with the DNA. TRBV1 is a listed pseudogene. The CDR3 contains 15 residues.